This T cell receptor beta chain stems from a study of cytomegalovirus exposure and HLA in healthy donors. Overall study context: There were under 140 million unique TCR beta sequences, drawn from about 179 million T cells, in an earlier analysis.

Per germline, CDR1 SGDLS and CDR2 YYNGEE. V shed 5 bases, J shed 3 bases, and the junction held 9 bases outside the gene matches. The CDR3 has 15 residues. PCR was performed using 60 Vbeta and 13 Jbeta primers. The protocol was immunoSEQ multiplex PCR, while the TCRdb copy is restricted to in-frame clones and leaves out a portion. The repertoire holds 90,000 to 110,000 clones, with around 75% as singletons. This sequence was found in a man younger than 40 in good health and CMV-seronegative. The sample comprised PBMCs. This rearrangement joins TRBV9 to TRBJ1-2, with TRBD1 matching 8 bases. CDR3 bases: TGTGCCAGCAGACCGGGGACAGGAGTGGACTATGGCTACACCTTC. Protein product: CASRPGTGVDYGYTF.